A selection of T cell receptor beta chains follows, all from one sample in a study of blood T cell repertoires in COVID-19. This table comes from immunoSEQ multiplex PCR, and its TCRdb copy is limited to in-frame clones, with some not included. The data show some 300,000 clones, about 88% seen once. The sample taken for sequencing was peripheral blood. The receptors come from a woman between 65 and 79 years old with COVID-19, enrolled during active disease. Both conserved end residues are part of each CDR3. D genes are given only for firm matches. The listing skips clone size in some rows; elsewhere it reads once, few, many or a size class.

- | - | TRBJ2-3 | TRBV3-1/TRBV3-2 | CASSQDFGSGYTQYF | TGTGCCAGCAGCCAAGATTTCGGAAGCGGTTATACGCAGTATTTT
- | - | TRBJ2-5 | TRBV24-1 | CATSDLAGGGRETQYF | TGTGCCACCAGTGATTTAGCTGGTGGCGGTCGAGAGACCCAGTACTTC
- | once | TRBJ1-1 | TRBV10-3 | CATRTAPNTEAFF | TGTGCCACTAGGACAGCCCCGAACACTGAAGCTTTCTTT
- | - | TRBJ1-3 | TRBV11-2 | CASSLDLAANGNTIYF | TGTGCCAGCAGCTTAGATTTAGCCGCGAACGGAAACACCATATATTTT
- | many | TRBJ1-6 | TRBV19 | CASSTRDSPLHF | TGTGCCAGTAGTACCCGCGATTCACCCCTCCACTTT
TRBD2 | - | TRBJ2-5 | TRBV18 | CASSLTSGGAGETQYF | TGTGCCAGCTCCCTTACTAGCGGGGGGGCCGGAGAGACCCAGTACTTC
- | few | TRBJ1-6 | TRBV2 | CASSEDYRDSPLHF | TGTGCCAGCAGTGAAGATTACAGAGATTCACCCCTCCACTTT
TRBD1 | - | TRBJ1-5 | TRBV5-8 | CASSHTGVDQPQHF | TGTGCCAGCAGCCATACAGGGGTAGATCAGCCCCAGCATTTT
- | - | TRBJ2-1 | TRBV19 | CASRTPGQLNEQFF | TGTGCCAGTAGAACCCCGGGACAACTAAATGAGCAGTTCTTC
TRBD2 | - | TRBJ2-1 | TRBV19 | CASSISGGRGLNEQFF | TGTGCCAGTAGTATTAGTGGCGGGAGGGGTTTGAATGAGCAGTTCTTC